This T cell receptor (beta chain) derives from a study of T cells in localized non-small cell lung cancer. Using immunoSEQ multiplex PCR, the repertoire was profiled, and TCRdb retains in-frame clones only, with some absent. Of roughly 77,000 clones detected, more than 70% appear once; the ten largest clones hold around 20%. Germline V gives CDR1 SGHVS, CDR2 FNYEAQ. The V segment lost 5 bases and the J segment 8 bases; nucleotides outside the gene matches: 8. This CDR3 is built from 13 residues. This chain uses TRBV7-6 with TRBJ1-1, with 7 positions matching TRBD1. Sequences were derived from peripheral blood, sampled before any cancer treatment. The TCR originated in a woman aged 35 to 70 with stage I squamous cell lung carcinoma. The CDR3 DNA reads TGTGCCAGCAGCCCCACCCCGACAGGGGAAGCTTTCTTT. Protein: CASSPTPTGEAFF.